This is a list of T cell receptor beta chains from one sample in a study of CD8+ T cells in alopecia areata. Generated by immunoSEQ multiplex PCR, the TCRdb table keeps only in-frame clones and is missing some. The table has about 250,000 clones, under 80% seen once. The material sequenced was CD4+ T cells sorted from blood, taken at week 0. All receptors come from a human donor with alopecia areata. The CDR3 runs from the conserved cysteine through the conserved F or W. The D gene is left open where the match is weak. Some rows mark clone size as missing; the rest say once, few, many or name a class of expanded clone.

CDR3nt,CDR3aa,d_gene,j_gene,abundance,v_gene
TGTGCCAGCAGCTTAAGTCAGCGGGGGGTGTATTTT,CASSLSQRGVYF,TRBD2,TRBJ2-3,few,TRBV13
TGTGCCAGCAGCTTAGGAGAGTGGGCGGACGCGGGAGAGACCCAGTACTTC,CASSLGEWADAGETQYF,NA,TRBJ2-5,NA,TRBV11-1
TGTGCCAGCAGTTACGGTCTAGCGGGGGGCCAAGAGACCCAGTACTTC,CASSYGLAGGQETQYF,TRBD2,TRBJ2-5,NA,TRBV6-5
TGTGCCAGCAGCTCCCCCCATGGCTACACCTTC,CASSSPHGYTF,NA,TRBJ1-2,many,TRBV7-9
TGTGCCAGCAGCCAAAGACCCCCGGTAGAAGAGACCCAGTACTTC,CASSQRPPVEETQYF,NA,TRBJ2-5,NA,TRBV7-9
TGCAGTGCTTATAGCGGGGGGGAGCAGTTCTTC,CSAYSGGEQFF,TRBD2,TRBJ2-1,NA,TRBV20-1
TGTGCCAGCAGCGTATTGGGCTCACAAGAGACCCAGTACTTC,CASSVLGSQETQYF,NA,TRBJ2-5,once,TRBV9
TGCAGTGCTAGCATGTCCGATACGCAGTATTTT,CSASMSDTQYF,NA,TRBJ2-3,NA,TRBV20-1
TGCAGCGTGAGGGACGGGAATTCGCCCCTCCACTTT,CSVRDGNSPLHF,NA,TRBJ1-6,NA,TRBV29-1
TGTGCCAGCAGGTCCGGGGGGTCGAATTCACCCCTCCACTTT,CASRSGGSNSPLHF,NA,TRBJ1-6,NA,TRBV7-2
TGTGCCATCAGTATGCAAAATGAGCAGTTCTTC,CAISMQNEQFF,NA,TRBJ2-1,NA,TRBV10-3
TGCAGCGTTGACGAGGGGGATTACACAGATACGCAGTATTTT,CSVDEGDYTDTQYF,NA,TRBJ2-3,NA,TRBV29-1
TGTGCCTGGACCTCCGGGCTAACCTACAATGAGCAGTTCTTC,CAWTSGLTYNEQFF,NA,TRBJ2-1,few,TRBV30
TGTGCCTGGAGTGTACCCAGGGGACCAGCCCACGAGCAGTACTTC,CAWSVPRGPAHEQYF,NA,TRBJ2-7,NA,TRBV30
TGCAGCGTTGGGACAGGGGGGGCCTATGGCTACACCTTC,CSVGTGGAYGYTF,TRBD1,TRBJ1-2,NA,TRBV29-1
TGCAGCGTTGAACGCCTGGGGGGCTACACCTTC,CSVERLGGYTF,NA,TRBJ1-2,NA,TRBV29-1
TGTGCCAGCTCACAGACTGGGGTCAATCAGCCCCAGCATTTT,CASSQTGVNQPQHF,NA,TRBJ1-5,NA,TRBV6-6
TGCAGCGTCTCCGGGGGGACAGGGATTGACACCGGGGAGCTGTTTTTT,CSVSGGTGIDTGELFF,TRBD1,TRBJ2-2,NA,TRBV29-1
TGCGCCAGCAGCCCGGGTAGCGGGGTTTCCTACGAGCAGTACTTC,CASSPGSGVSYEQYF,TRBD2,TRBJ2-7,NA,TRBV5-1
TGTGCCAGCCGCGGGACAGCGAATCAGCCCCAGCATTTT,CASRGTANQPQHF,TRBD1,TRBJ1-5,NA,TRBV7-2
TGTGCCAGCAGCTTAGGGGCTAATGAGCAGTTCTTC,CASSLGANEQFF,NA,TRBJ2-1,NA,TRBV13
TGCAGCGTTACAGGGGCCTATGGCTACACCTTC,CSVTGAYGYTF,TRBD1,TRBJ1-2,NA,TRBV29-1
TGTGCCAGCAGTTACTCGATATCGCCGGACCAAGAGACCCAGTACTTC,CASSYSISPDQETQYF,NA,TRBJ2-5,NA,TRBV6-6
TGCAGCGTTGGGGTCCACAGGGATGATACGCAGTATTTT,CSVGVHRDDTQYF,NA,TRBJ2-3,few,TRBV29-1
TGCGCCAGCAGCTTGTCGGAGCCGCCTACGCAGTATTTT,CASSLSEPPTQYF,NA,TRBJ2-3,NA,TRBV5-1
TGCAGCGCCCGGACAGGAAATCAGCCCCAGCATTTT,CSARTGNQPQHF,TRBD1,TRBJ1-5,NA,TRBV29-1
TGTGCCTACCAGGGAGACCCTTCGGGTGGCTACACCTTC,CAYQGDPSGGYTF,NA,TRBJ1-2,once,TRBV30
TGTGCCAGCAGCGTAGGGCACGCGAACACCGGGGAGCTGTTTTTT,CASSVGHANTGELFF,NA,TRBJ2-2,NA,TRBV9
TGTGCCAGCAGTTTCGACGGTGGGCGTTCACCCCTCCACTTT,CASSFDGGRSPLHF,NA,TRBJ1-6,NA,TRBV7-2
TGCGCCAGCAGCTTGGAACCAGACTCCTACAATGAGCAGTTCTTC,CASSLEPDSYNEQFF,NA,TRBJ2-1,NA,TRBV5-1
TGTGCCTGGAGAGCGGACAGATCACCCCTCCACTTT,CAWRADRSPLHF,NA,TRBJ1-6,NA,TRBV30
TGTGCCAGCAGCCGCACCTTCCGGGACAGCTACACCTTC,CASSRTFRDSYTF,NA,TRBJ1-2,NA,TRBV7-2
TGTGCCAGCAGCATGCTGACAGGGGGCGAGCAGTACTTC,CASSMLTGGEQYF,TRBD1,TRBJ2-7,NA,TRBV7-3
TGCGCCAGCAGCCAAGAGTCGGGTAGGGTCACTGAAGCTTTCTTT,CASSQESGRVTEAFF,NA,TRBJ1-1,NA,TRBV4-1
TGTGCCAGCAGCCCACGGACAGGGGGCGAGATTGGGGCCAACGTCCTGACTTTC,CASSPRTGGEIGANVLTF,TRBD1,TRBJ2-6,NA,TRBV7-3
TGTGCCAGCAGTGGAAGGATCACCCTCCACTTT,CASSGRITLHF,NA,TRBJ1-6,few,TRBV2
TGTGCCAGCAGTTACACCGGGGGAGAAAAACTGTTTTTT,CASSYTGGEKLFF,NA,TRBJ1-4,few,TRBV6-6
TGTGCCACCAGCACGAACAGGGGTGACGAGCAGTACTTC,CATSTNRGDEQYF,TRBD1,TRBJ2-7,few,TRBV15
TGTGCCAGCAGCACCCGGGATGAGCCCCTATACAATGAGCAGTTCTTC,CASSTRDEPLYNEQFF,NA,TRBJ2-1,NA,TRBV9
TGTGCCACCCAGGCAGTGGGGAACACTGAAGCTTTCTTT,CATQAVGNTEAFF,NA,TRBJ1-1,NA,TRBV7-9
TGCAGCGTTAACACAGATACGCAGTATTTT,CSVNTDTQYF,NA,TRBJ2-3,few,TRBV29-1
TGCAGCGTAAACCGGAGAGGAGCAGATACGCAGTATTTT,CSVNRRGADTQYF,NA,TRBJ2-3,NA,TRBV29-1
TGCAGCGCCGTTGGGCCAGGGATCTCCTACGAGCAGTACTTC,CSAVGPGISYEQYF,NA,TRBJ2-7,NA,TRBV29-1
TGTGCCTGGAGTGATGGGTCGGGTTCACCCCTCCACTTT,CAWSDGSGSPLHF,NA,TRBJ1-6,NA,TRBV30
TGTGCCAGCCTCCAGGGTCCTACCGGACCCCTCCACTTT,CASLQGPTGPLHF,NA,TRBJ1-6,NA,TRBV14
TGCAGCGTTGAAAGAAACAATGAGCAGTTCTTC,CSVERNNEQFF,NA,TRBJ2-1,NA,TRBV29-1
TGTGCCAGCAGCGTAGCGAGTAGCGGGGGTACTTCCTACAATGAGCAGTTCTTC,CASSVASSGGTSYNEQFF,TRBD2,TRBJ2-1,NA,TRBV9